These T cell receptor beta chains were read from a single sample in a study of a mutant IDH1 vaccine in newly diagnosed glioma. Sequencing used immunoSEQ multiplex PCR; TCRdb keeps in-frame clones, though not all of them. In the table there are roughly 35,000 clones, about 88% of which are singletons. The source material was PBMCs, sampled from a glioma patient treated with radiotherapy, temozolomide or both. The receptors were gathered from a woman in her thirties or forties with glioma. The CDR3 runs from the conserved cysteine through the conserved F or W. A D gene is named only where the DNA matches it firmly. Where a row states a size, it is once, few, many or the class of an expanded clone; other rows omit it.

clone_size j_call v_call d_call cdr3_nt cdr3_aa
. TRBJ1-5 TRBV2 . TGTGCCAGCAGTGAAAACAGGTATCAGCCCCAGCATTTT CASSENRYQPQHF
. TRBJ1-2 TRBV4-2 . TGTGCCAGCAGCCAAGACGCTAATCAGGGAAGTGGCTACACCTTC CASSQDANQGSGYTF
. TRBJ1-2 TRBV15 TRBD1 TGTGCCACCAGCGCTACAGGGGGTGATAACTATGGCTACACCTTC CATSATGGDNYGYTF
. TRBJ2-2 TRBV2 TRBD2 TGTGCCAGCTCCCCCCCACAACTCTTCCGGACTAGCGGAAACACCGGGGAGCTGTTTTTT CASSPPQLFRTSGNTGELFF
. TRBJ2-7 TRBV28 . TGTGCCAGCACCTTCGGGGTGTACTCTACGGAGCAGTACTTC CASTFGVYSTEQYF
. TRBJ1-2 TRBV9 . TGTGCCAGCACCTACCTGACCTCTAACTATGGCTACACCTTC CASTYLTSNYGYTF
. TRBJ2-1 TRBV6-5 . TGTGCCAGCAGCAAACTGGATGAGCAGTTCTTC CASSKLDEQFF
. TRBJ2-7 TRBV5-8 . TGTGCCAGCAGCTTTTCTTTAGGGCAGTACTTC CASSFSLGQYF
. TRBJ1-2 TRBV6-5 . TGTGCCAGCAGTTACTCGTCCGGGGGAGTCGGCTACACCTTC CASSYSSGGVGYTF
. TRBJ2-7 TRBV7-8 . TGTGCCAGCAGCCTGAACTACGAGCAGTACTTC CASSLNYEQYF
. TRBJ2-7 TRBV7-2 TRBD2 TGTGCCAGCAGCTCCTGGGGTGGCGGGGGGAGCTCCTACGAGCAGTACTTC CASSSWGGGGSSYEQYF
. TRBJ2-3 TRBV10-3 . TGTGCCATCAGTGGGACCGGGCCCTCGACCCTATTT CAISGTGPSTLF
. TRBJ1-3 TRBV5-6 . TGTGCCAGCAGCAACGGACGTCCCTACTCTGGAAACACCATATATTTT CASSNGRPYSGNTIYF
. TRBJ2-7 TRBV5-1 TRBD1 TGCGCCAGCAGCTTGCAGGGACAGGGTTACGAGCAGTACTTC CASSLQGQGYEQYF
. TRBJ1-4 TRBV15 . TGTGCCACCAGCAGGACGGGTCCGAAAAATGAAAAACTGTTTTTT CATSRTGPKNEKLFF
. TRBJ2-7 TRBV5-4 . TGTGCCAGCAGCTTAGGCAGGGACGGCTACGAGCAGTACTTC CASSLGRDGYEQYF
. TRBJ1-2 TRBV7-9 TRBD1 TGTGCCAGCAGCCATTCAGGGGGAGCGAACTATGGCTACACCTTC CASSHSGGANYGYTF
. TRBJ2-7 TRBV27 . TGTGCCAGCAGTTTATCGGTCAGCCTGAGCTCCTACGAGCAGTACTTC CASSLSVSLSSYEQYF
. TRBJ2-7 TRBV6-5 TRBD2 TGTGCCAGCAGTTACTCGGTCGCTAGCGGAGCCTACGAGCAGTACTTC CASSYSVASGAYEQYF
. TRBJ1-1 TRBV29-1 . TGCAGCGTTGTAGGTGGGGCGTCCAGGGGAATGAACACTGAAGCTTTCTTT CSVVGGASRGMNTEAFF
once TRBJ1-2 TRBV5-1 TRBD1 TGCGCCAGCAGCCCAACAGGGGGCTATGGCTACACCTTC CASSPTGGYGYTF
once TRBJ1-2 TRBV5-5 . TGTGCCAGCAGCTTGGGGGCGGTTAACTATGGCTACACCTTC CASSLGAVNYGYTF
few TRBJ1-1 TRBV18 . TGTGCCAGCTCACCGTTGTCCCTGAACACTGAAGCTTTCTTT CASSPLSLNTEAFF
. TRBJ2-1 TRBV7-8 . TGTGCCAGCAGCTTTTTTGGTGGCAGGGTATTAGAAAATGAGCAGTTCTTC CASSFFGGRVLENEQFF
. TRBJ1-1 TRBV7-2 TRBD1 TGTGCCAGCAGCTCACAAACAGGGGGAAGGTGGAACACTGAAGCTTTCTTT CASSSQTGGRWNTEAFF
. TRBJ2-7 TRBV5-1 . TGCGCCAGCAGCTTGATGGCGGGCGCAAGTTACGAGCAGTACTTC CASSLMAGASYEQYF
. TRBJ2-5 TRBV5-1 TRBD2 TGCGCCAGCAGCCCCCCGGGACTAGCGGGGAAGGGGGAGACCCAGTACTTC CASSPPGLAGKGETQYF
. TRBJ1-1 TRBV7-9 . TGTGCCAGCAGCTTAAGAGCTGAAGCTTTCTTT CASSLRAEAFF
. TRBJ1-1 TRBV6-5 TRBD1 TGTGCCAGCAGTTACTCCTCGGCGACAGGGCACACTGAAGCTTTCTTT CASSYSSATGHTEAFF
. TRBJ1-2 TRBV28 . TGTGCCAGCACCCTAGGGACGTGGGGCTACACCTTC CASTLGTWGYTF
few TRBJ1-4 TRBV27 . TGTGCCAGCAGTTCCCTATCGGCGGCTAATGAAAAACTGTTTTTT CASSSLSAANEKLFF
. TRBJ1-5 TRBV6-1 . TGTGCCAGCAGTGGAGACACGGCCAATCAGCCCCAGCATTTT CASSGDTANQPQHF
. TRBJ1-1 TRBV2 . TGTGCCAGCACCCCTATTAGGGCGTCGAACACTGAAGCTTTCTTT CASTPIRASNTEAFF
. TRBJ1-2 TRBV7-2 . TGTGCCAGCAGCTCATACAGGGAAGGCGGCTACACCTTC CASSSYREGGYTF
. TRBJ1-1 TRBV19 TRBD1 TGTGCCAGTAGTCCCCTGGACAGGGGTGAGACTGAAGCTTTCTTT CASSPLDRGETEAFF
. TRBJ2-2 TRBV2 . TGTGCCAGCAGAGCCACTAGCCCGAACACCGGGGAGCTGTTTTTT CASRATSPNTGELFF
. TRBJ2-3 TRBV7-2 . TGTGCCAGCAGCTCGGGACTGTTAGTAGATACGCAGTATTTT CASSSGLLVDTQYF
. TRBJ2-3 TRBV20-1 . TGCAGTGCTAGTCTTGGGGGTACGCAGTATTTT CSASLGGTQYF
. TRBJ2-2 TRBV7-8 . TGTGCCAGCAGCCTTTTGGGGGGCCATAGCGGGGAGCTGTTTTTT CASSLLGGHSGELFF
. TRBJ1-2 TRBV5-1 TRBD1 TGCGCCAGCAGCTTGGAGGGACAGGGGTTCTATGGCTACACCTTC CASSLEGQGFYGYTF
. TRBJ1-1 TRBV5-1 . TGCGCCAGCAGCTTATATGGGGGCGCTTGGACTGAAGCTTTCTTT CASSLYGGAWTEAFF
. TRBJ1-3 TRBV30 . TGTGCCTGGAGTTACGACAGGTCCAACTCTGGAAACACCATATATTTT CAWSYDRSNSGNTIYF
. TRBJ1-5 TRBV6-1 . TGTGCCAGCAGTGAATACGGACAGCAGGGTAGGCGCAATCAGCCCCAGCATTTT CASSEYGQQGRRNQPQHF
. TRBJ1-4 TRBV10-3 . TGTGCCACCAATGAGTTGGTGAATGAAAAACTGTTTTTT CATNELVNEKLFF
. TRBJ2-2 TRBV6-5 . TGTGCCAGCAGTTTCGGGGATGGCACCGGGGAGCTGTTTTTT CASSFGDGTGELFF
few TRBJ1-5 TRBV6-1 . TGTGCCAGCAGTGAACGGCAGAGCTCTCAGCCCCAGCATTTT CASSERQSSQPQHF
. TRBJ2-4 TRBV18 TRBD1 TGTGCCAGCTCACCACAGGGACAGTCACACAAAAACATTCAGTACTTC CASSPQGQSHKNIQYF
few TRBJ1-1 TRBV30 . TGTGCCTGGAGTGCTAACAGAGACGCTTTCTTT CAWSANRDAFF